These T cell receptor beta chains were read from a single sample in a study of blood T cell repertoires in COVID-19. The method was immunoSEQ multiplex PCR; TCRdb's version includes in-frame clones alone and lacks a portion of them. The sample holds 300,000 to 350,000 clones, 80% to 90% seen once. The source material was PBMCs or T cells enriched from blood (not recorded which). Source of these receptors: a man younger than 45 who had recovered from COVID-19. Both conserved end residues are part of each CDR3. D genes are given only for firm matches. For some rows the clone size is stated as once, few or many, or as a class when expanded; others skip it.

CDR3 DNA: TGTGCCAGCGGACAGGGGGCGCGAACTGAAGCTTTCTTT; CDR3 protein: CASGQGARTEAFF; J gene: TRBJ1-1; V gene: TRBV27; D gene: TRBD1; clone size: .
CDR3 DNA: TGTGCCAGCAGGAGGGACAGGGCCCAGCCCCAGCATTTT; CDR3 protein: CASRRDRAQPQHF; J gene: TRBJ1-5; V gene: TRBV6-5; D gene: TRBD1; clone size: once
CDR3 DNA: TGTGCCAGCAGTTTCGGTGGGGGGTATGGCTACACCTTC; CDR3 protein: CASSFGGGYGYTF; J gene: TRBJ1-2; V gene: TRBV28; D gene: .; clone size: .
CDR3 DNA: TGTGCCAGCAGCCGCTCGCGGGGGTTTTTAGAGACCCAGTACTTC; CDR3 protein: CASSRSRGFLETQYF; J gene: TRBJ2-5; V gene: TRBV28; D gene: TRBD2; clone size: once
CDR3 DNA: TGTGCCAGCAGCGTAGCGAGAGGGTCCTACAATGAGCAGTTCTTC; CDR3 protein: CASSVARGSYNEQFF; J gene: TRBJ2-1; V gene: TRBV9; D gene: .; clone size: .
CDR3 DNA: TGTGCCTGGAGTTCCCGGACAGGGGGAGTAGAAAACTATGGCTACACCTTC; CDR3 protein: CAWSSRTGGVENYGYTF; J gene: TRBJ1-2; V gene: TRBV30; D gene: TRBD1; clone size: .
CDR3 DNA: TGCAGTGCAAGTAGGACAGGGAGGAAGAGCTCCTACGAGCAGTACTTC; CDR3 protein: CSASRTGRKSSYEQYF; J gene: TRBJ2-7; V gene: TRBV20-1; D gene: TRBD1; clone size: .
CDR3 DNA: TGTGCCACCAGCAGAGATATAGCAGGGGGAGGCTATGGCTACACCTTC; CDR3 protein: CATSRDIAGGGYGYTF; J gene: TRBJ1-2; V gene: TRBV15; D gene: TRBD1; clone size: few
CDR3 DNA: TGTGCCACCAGTGACCGGGACAGCCATCAGCCCCAGCATTTT; CDR3 protein: CATSDRDSHQPQHF; J gene: TRBJ1-5; V gene: TRBV24-1; D gene: TRBD1; clone size: .
CDR3 DNA: TGTGCCAGCAGCCAAGGCGTTCGGGAAAAACTGTTTTTT; CDR3 protein: CASSQGVREKLFF; J gene: TRBJ1-4; V gene: TRBV14; D gene: .; clone size: once
CDR3 DNA: TGTGCCAGCAGCCGCTATGCGCCCGGCTCCTACAATGAGCAGTTCTTC; CDR3 protein: CASSRYAPGSYNEQFF; J gene: TRBJ2-1; V gene: TRBV6-4; D gene: .; clone size: .
CDR3 DNA: TGTGCCACCAGTGACCCCGGGAGCCCCCAAGAGACCCAGTACTTC; CDR3 protein: CATSDPGSPQETQYF; J gene: TRBJ2-5; V gene: TRBV24-1; D gene: .; clone size: .
CDR3 DNA: TGCGCCAGCAGCTTCCAGGGGGCGACTAATGAAAAACTGTTTTTT; CDR3 protein: CASSFQGATNEKLFF; J gene: TRBJ1-4; V gene: TRBV5-1; D gene: TRBD1; clone size: .
CDR3 DNA: TGTGCCAGCAGCCAAGTGACAGGGAACGGCTACACCTTC; CDR3 protein: CASSQVTGNGYTF; J gene: TRBJ1-2; V gene: TRBV3-1/TRBV3-2; D gene: TRBD1; clone size: .
CDR3 DNA: TGTGCCAGCAGCTTAGACGGTTCCTATAATTCACCCCTCCACTTT; CDR3 protein: CASSLDGSYNSPLHF; J gene: TRBJ1-6; V gene: TRBV7-9; D gene: .; clone size: .
CDR3 DNA: TGTGCCAGCAGGGCAGGTTCTGGAAACACCATATATTTT; CDR3 protein: CASRAGSGNTIYF; J gene: TRBJ1-3; V gene: TRBV9; D gene: .; clone size: .
CDR3 DNA: TGTGCCAGCAGTTTGGCGGGGCGTGAAGCTTTCTTT; CDR3 protein: CASSLAGREAFF; J gene: TRBJ1-1; V gene: TRBV28; D gene: .; clone size: .
CDR3 DNA: TGTGCCACCAGTGATAGAACAGGGGGCAAAGGTGAGCAGTTCTTC; CDR3 protein: CATSDRTGGKGEQFF; J gene: TRBJ2-1; V gene: TRBV24-1; D gene: TRBD1; clone size: .
CDR3 DNA: TGTGCCAGCAGCGCTTCCTCAGGAGGGATGAACACTGAAGCTTTCTTT; CDR3 protein: CASSASSGGMNTEAFF; J gene: TRBJ1-1; V gene: TRBV9; D gene: .; clone size: .
CDR3 DNA: TGTGCCAGTAGTATTGGGCCCAATTCACCCCTCCACTTT; CDR3 protein: CASSIGPNSPLHF; J gene: TRBJ1-6; V gene: TRBV19; D gene: .; clone size: .
CDR3 DNA: TGTGCCAGCAGCTACCTGGGGCCGCAAGAGACCCAGTACTTC; CDR3 protein: CASSYLGPQETQYF; J gene: TRBJ2-5; V gene: TRBV3-1/TRBV3-2; D gene: .; clone size: .
CDR3 DNA: TGTGCCAGCAGCTTATTAGCAGGGAATTCACCCCTCCACTTT; CDR3 protein: CASSLLAGNSPLHF; J gene: TRBJ1-6; V gene: TRBV7-2; D gene: .; clone size: .
CDR3 DNA: TGTGCCAGCAGCTTTACTGCTTCCTACGAGCAGTACTTC; CDR3 protein: CASSFTASYEQYF; J gene: TRBJ2-7; V gene: TRBV5-4; D gene: .; clone size: once
CDR3 DNA: TGTGCCAGCAGTTTAGAGGCTGGCCAGGGAAGCTCCTACGAGCAGTACTTC; CDR3 protein: CASSLEAGQGSSYEQYF; J gene: TRBJ2-7; V gene: TRBV28; D gene: .; clone size: .
CDR3 DNA: TGTGCCAGCACCTCCCCCAGGGATACTGAAGCTTTCTTT; CDR3 protein: CASTSPRDTEAFF; J gene: TRBJ1-1; V gene: TRBV27; D gene: .; clone size: .
CDR3 DNA: TGTGCCAGCAGCTCGAGGATCCCTCTATATGGCTACACCTTC; CDR3 protein: CASSSRIPLYGYTF; J gene: TRBJ1-2; V gene: TRBV9; D gene: .; clone size: once
CDR3 DNA: TGCGCCAGCAGCTCCCCGCGTGGCCAAGAGACCCAGTACTTC; CDR3 protein: CASSSPRGQETQYF; J gene: TRBJ2-5; V gene: TRBV5-1; D gene: .; clone size: .
CDR3 DNA: TGTGCCAGCAGCTCGGAAAGTAGACAGACTAATTCACCCCTCCACTTT; CDR3 protein: CASSSESRQTNSPLHF; J gene: TRBJ1-6; V gene: TRBV7-9; D gene: .; clone size: .
CDR3 DNA: TGTGCCACACGACAGAACGGTGGTGAAAAACTGTTTTTT; CDR3 protein: CATRQNGGEKLFF; J gene: TRBJ1-4; V gene: TRBV6-5; D gene: .; clone size: .
CDR3 DNA: TGTGCCAGCAGCCAGGGACAGGCCTACGAGCAGTACTTC; CDR3 protein: CASSQGQAYEQYF; J gene: TRBJ2-7; V gene: TRBV28; D gene: TRBD1; clone size: .
CDR3 DNA: TGTGCCAGTAGTCCGGACAGGGATCAGCCCCAGCATTTT; CDR3 protein: CASSPDRDQPQHF; J gene: TRBJ1-5; V gene: TRBV19; D gene: TRBD1; clone size: few
CDR3 DNA: TGTGCCACCAGCAGAGACAGGGTGCCCACCGGGGAGCTGTTTTTT; CDR3 protein: CATSRDRVPTGELFF; J gene: TRBJ2-2; V gene: TRBV15; D gene: .; clone size: .
CDR3 DNA: TGTGCCAGCAACGACAGGGGTCGGAGTACCGGGGAGCTGTTTTTT; CDR3 protein: CASNDRGRSTGELFF; J gene: TRBJ2-2; V gene: TRBV7-9; D gene: TRBD1; clone size: .
CDR3 DNA: TGCGCCAGCAGCTTGTTGGGACAGGGGTTGGGTTTCGATGAGCAGTTCTTC; CDR3 protein: CASSLLGQGLGFDEQFF; J gene: TRBJ2-1; V gene: TRBV5-1; D gene: TRBD1; clone size: .
CDR3 DNA: TGTGCCAGCCGAACTCTGGGGGCGAAGAATTCACCCCTCCACTTT; CDR3 protein: CASRTLGAKNSPLHF; J gene: TRBJ1-6; V gene: TRBV28; D gene: .; clone size: .
CDR3 DNA: TGTGCCAGCAGTTTAGGCCAGGGGACTGAAGCTTTCTTT; CDR3 protein: CASSLGQGTEAFF; J gene: TRBJ1-1; V gene: TRBV12-3/TRBV12-4; D gene: .; clone size: .
CDR3 DNA: TGTGCCAGCAGCCCCCACTACGAGCAGTACTTC; CDR3 protein: CASSPHYEQYF; J gene: TRBJ2-7; V gene: TRBV7-2; D gene: .; clone size: .
CDR3 DNA: TGCGCCAGCAGCCAAGATCCGGGGGGCCAAGAGACCCAGTACTTC; CDR3 protein: CASSQDPGGQETQYF; J gene: TRBJ2-5; V gene: TRBV4-1; D gene: TRBD2; clone size: .
CDR3 DNA: TGTGCCAGCAGTTTTGGGGGCCGCTACGAGCAGTACTTC; CDR3 protein: CASSFGGRYEQYF; J gene: TRBJ2-7; V gene: TRBV28; D gene: .; clone size: once
CDR3 DNA: TGTGCCTGGACGGGGGGTTTTGGCACCGGGGAGCTGTTTTTT; CDR3 protein: CAWTGGFGTGELFF; J gene: TRBJ2-2; V gene: TRBV30; D gene: TRBD2; clone size: .
CDR3 DNA: TGTGCCAGCAACATTAGCCATACGCAGTATTTT; CDR3 protein: CASNISHTQYF; J gene: TRBJ2-3; V gene: TRBV6-5; D gene: .; clone size: .
CDR3 DNA: TGTGCCAGCAGTGACTCGACCGAGGCGCCAAATGAGCAGTTCTTC; CDR3 protein: CASSDSTEAPNEQFF; J gene: TRBJ2-1; V gene: TRBV6-4; D gene: .; clone size: .
CDR3 DNA: TGTGCCAGTAGTTCACCCCGGTCGAGCTATGGCTACACCTTC; CDR3 protein: CASSSPRSSYGYTF; J gene: TRBJ1-2; V gene: TRBV19; D gene: .; clone size: .
CDR3 DNA: TGTGCCAGCAGTTATGACGCCCCAGGGAACTCCTACGAGCAGTACTTC; CDR3 protein: CASSYDAPGNSYEQYF; J gene: TRBJ2-7; V gene: TRBV6-5; D gene: .; clone size: .
CDR3 DNA: TGTGCCAGCTCACTTACTCCACCGGGACAGGGTAACTATGGCTACACCTTC; CDR3 protein: CASSLTPPGQGNYGYTF; J gene: TRBJ1-2; V gene: TRBV18; D gene: TRBD1; clone size: .
CDR3 DNA: TGTGCCAGCACCCCATGGGGGACAGAGTACGAGCAGTACTTC; CDR3 protein: CASTPWGTEYEQYF; J gene: TRBJ2-7; V gene: TRBV28; D gene: TRBD1; clone size: .
CDR3 DNA: TGTGCCAGCAGTTTAATCAAAGGACAGGGGTCCTTTAGAGCTTTCTTT; CDR3 protein: CASSLIKGQGSFRAFF; J gene: TRBJ1-1; V gene: TRBV28; D gene: TRBD1; clone size: .
CDR3 DNA: TGTGCCAGCAGCTTAGGTGCATACGGGGGAGAGACCCAGTACTTC; CDR3 protein: CASSLGAYGGETQYF; J gene: TRBJ2-5; V gene: TRBV7-2; D gene: .; clone size: .